What follows are 9 T cell receptor beta chains derived from one specimen sequenced in a study of T cells in Graves' hyperthyroidism and ophthalmopathy. RNA transcripts were the template for amplifying TCR beta CDR3 regions. HTBI primers were used for first-round RT-PCR of the TCR CDR3. One entry per CDR3 protein results from TCRdb running MiXCR on the multiplex PCR reads. This sample has about 200,000 distinct CDR3 sequences, with roughly 17% found just once. The material sequenced was blood. Receptors originate from a woman aged 50 to 60 with Graves' hyperthyroidism.

The chain recombines TRBV30 with TRBJ1-5, with TRBD1 matching 10 bases. The CDR3 spans 16 residues. V lost 2 bases and J lost 0; bases outside the gene matches: 4. Germline V lookup: CDR1 GTSNPN, CDR2 SVGIG (reference sequence). CDR3: CAWSTRQGASNQPQHF. The CDR3 DNA reads as TGTGCCTGGAGTACTCGACAGGGGGCTAGCAATCAGCCCCAGCATTTT.

At least ten counts were recorded for this clonotype. The V gene is TRBV10-1, the J gene TRBJ1-1, with 7 bases aligning to TRBD1. The CDR3 is 14 amino acids. Trimming removed 0 bases from V and 5 bases from J; junction bases left unmatched: 3. Germline CDR1 is WNHNN and CDR2 is SYGVQD (reference sequence). This CDR3 is CASSESNRGTEAFF. Written as DNA, the CDR3 is TGCGCCAGCAGTGAGTCTAACAGGGGAACTGAAGCTTTCTTT.

With regard to this clonotype: A read error may explain this, as a much larger clone is one base away. This chain joins TRBV27 and TRBJ2-1; D ambiguous. The CDR3 is 11 amino acids. The ends were cut back, 10 bases at V and 9 bases at J, with 13 bases in the middle. Looked up from germline, CDR1 is MNHEY and CDR2 is SMNVEV (reference sequence). The CDR3 region has the DNA TGTGCCAACAGACTTACCACTGAGCAGTTCTTC. Encoded protein: CANRLTTEQFF.

This clonotype was detected many times. The rearrangement uses TRBV7-9 and TRBJ2-3, with 12 bases that match TRBD1. Germline loops: CDR1 SEHNR, CDR2 FQNEAQ (reference sequence). The length of the CDR3 is 15 residues. V was pared by 5 bases and J by 2 bases, with 2 bases of the junction left unmatched. CDR3: CASSTGQGATDTQYF. The DNA for the CDR3 is TGTGCCAGCAGCACGGGACAGGGGGCCACAGATACGCAGTATTTT.

This clonotype was counted many times. The CDR3 region is CAWMGSDGYTF. CDR3 DNA: TGTGCCTGGATGGGGTCGGATGGCTACACCTTC. J is TRBJ1-2 and V is TRBV30; D uncertain. Germline V gene data show CDR1 as GTSNPN and CDR2 as SVGIG (reference sequence). The CDR3 is 11 residues long. V was shortened by 4 bases and J by 6 bases, with 9 bases between the two germline ends. The whole variable domain, filled in from reference TRBV30 and TRBJ1-2, reads SQTIHQWPATLVQPVGSPLSLECTVEGTSNPNLYWYRQAAGRGLQLLFYSVGIGQISSEVPQNLSASRPQDRQFILSSKKLLLSDSGFYLCAWMGSDGYTFGSGTRLTVV.

This chain uses TRBV19 with TRBJ2-7, with 11 bases fitting TRBD1. Unmatched junction bases numbered 8, after V lost 3 bases and J lost 4 bases. CDR3 length: 16 amino acids. Germline assignment: CDR1 LNHDA and CDR2 SQIVND (reference sequence). CDR3 sequence: CASSIIVGTGGYEQYF. The DNA for the CDR3 is TGTGCCAGTAGTATTATCGTCGGGACAGGGGGGTACGAGCAGTACTTC.

In its sample, this clonotype was seen many times. The rearrangement links TRBV7-8 to TRBJ2-7; 7 bases line up with TRBD2. Trimming at V came to 3 bases and at J to 2 bases, leaving 7 bases not matched to a gene. The V gene's germline CDR1 is SGHVS and CDR2 FQNEAQ. CDR3 size: 15 residues. In DNA form, the CDR3 reads TGTGCCAGCAGCTTTGGGCGGCGGGAGCCCTACGAGCAGTACTTC. It translates to CASSFGRREPYEQYF.

The rearrangement links TRBV12-3 or TRBV12-4 to TRBJ1-1; D remains ambiguous. CDR3 length equals 12 residues. V shed 3 bases and J shed 6 bases, with 8 bases lying between them. CDR3 DNA sequence: TGTGCCAGCAGTTTTCTGGGCGCTGAAGCTTTCTTT. It encodes CASSFLGAEAFF.

The chain links TRBV19 to TRBJ2-1; TRBD1 matches 7 bases. The CDR3 covers 15 residues. Trimming removed 4 bases from V and 2 bases from J; junction bases left unmatched: 5. The germline CDR1 and CDR2 sequences are LNHDA and SQIVND (reference sequence). CDR3 DNA sequence: TGTGCCAGTAGTAGGACAGGTCCTACCTACAATGAGCAGTTCTTC. Its translation: CASSRTGPTYNEQFF. Filled out from reference TRBV19 and TRBJ2-1, the complete variable domain reads DGGITQSPKYLFRKEGQNVTLSCEQNLNHDAMYWYRQDPGQGLRLIYYSQIVNDFQKGDIAEGYSVSREKKESFPLTVTSAQKNPTAFYLCASSRTGPTYNEQFFGPGTRLTVL.